This paragraph reports one TCR beta chain. The antigen is not known. Clones were read by immunoSEQ multiplex PCR, and TCRdb kept only the in-frame ones, dropping some. The sample comprises more than 300,000 clones, 86% of which are singletons, and over 0.75% rests with the top ten. This record belongs to a study of cytomegalovirus exposure and HLA in healthy donors. Regarding the study as a whole: Across donors, most TCRs were seen rarely, yet some public ones were widespread. Listed as cytomegalovirus-associated were 150 or so TCR beta chains.

Donors came from a validation cohort of 90 to 150 subjects, distinct from the first 666-subject cohort. The CDR3 is 14 residues long. Germline CDR1 and CDR2: MDHEN and SYDVKM. Trimming stripped 6 bases from V and 7 bases from J, with 16 bases between. The material sequenced was PBMCs. The clonotype originates from a young woman in good health and CMV-seronegative. This chain uses TRBV28 with TRBJ1-5; D gene ambiguous. CDR3 region: CASSRRAEGQPQHF. The CDR3 DNA is TGTGCCAGCAGCCGGAGGGCCGAAGGGCAGCCCCAGCATTTT. The full variable domain, rest sourced from reference TRBV28 and TRBJ1-5, is DVKVTQSSRYLVKRTGEKVFLECVQDMDHENMFWYRQDPGLGLRLIYFSYDVKMKEKGDIPEGYSVSREKKERFSLILESASTNQTSMYLCASSRRAEGQPQHFGDGTRLSIL.